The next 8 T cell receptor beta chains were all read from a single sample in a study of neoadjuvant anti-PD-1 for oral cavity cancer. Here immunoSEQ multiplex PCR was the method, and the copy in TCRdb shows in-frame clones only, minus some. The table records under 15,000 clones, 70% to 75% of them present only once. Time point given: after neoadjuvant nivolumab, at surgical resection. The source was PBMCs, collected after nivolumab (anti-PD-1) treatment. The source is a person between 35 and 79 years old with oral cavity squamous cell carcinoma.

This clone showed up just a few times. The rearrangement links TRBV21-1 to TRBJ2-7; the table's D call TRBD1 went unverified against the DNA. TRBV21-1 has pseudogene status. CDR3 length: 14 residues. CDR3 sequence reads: CASSGQGGLYEQYF. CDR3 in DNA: TGTGCCAGCAGCGGTCAGGGGGGACTCTACGAGCAGTACTTC.

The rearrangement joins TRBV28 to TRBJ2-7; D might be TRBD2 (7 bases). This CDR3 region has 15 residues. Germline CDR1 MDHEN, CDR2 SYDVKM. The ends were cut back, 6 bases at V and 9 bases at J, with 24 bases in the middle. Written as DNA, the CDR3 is TGTGCCAGCAGCCCAGGACTAGGTTACAGGGCGGGGCAGTACTTC. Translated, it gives CASSPGLGYRAGQYF.

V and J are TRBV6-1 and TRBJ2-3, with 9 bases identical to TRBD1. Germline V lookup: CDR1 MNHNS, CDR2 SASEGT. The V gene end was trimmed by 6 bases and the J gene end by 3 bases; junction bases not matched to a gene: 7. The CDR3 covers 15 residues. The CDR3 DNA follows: TGTGCCAGCAGGTTACCGGGACAGGGAACAGATACGCAGTATTTT. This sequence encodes CASRLPGQGTDTQYF.

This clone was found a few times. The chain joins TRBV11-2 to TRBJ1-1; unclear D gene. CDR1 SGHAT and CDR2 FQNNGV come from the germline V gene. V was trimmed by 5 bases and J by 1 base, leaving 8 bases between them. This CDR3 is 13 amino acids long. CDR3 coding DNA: TGTGCCAGCAGCCTAAACGGGAACACTGAAGCTTTCTTT. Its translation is CASSLNGNTEAFF.

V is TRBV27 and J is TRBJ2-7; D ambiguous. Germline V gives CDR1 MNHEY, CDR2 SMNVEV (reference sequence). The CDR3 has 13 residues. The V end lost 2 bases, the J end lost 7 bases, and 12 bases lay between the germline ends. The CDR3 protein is CASSLTGLREQYF. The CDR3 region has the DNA TGTGCCAGCAGTTTAACGGGCCTGAGGGAGCAGTACTTC.

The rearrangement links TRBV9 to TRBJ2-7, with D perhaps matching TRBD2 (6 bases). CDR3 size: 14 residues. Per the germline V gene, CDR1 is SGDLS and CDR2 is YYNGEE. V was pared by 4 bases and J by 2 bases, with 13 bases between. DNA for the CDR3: TGTGCCAGCAGCTTCAGCGGAGGGGCCTACGAGCAGTACTTC. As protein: CASSFSGGAYEQYF.

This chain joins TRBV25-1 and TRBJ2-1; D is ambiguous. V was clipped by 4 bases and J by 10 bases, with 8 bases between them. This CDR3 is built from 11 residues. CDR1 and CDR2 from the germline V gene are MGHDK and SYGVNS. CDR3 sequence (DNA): TGTGCCAGCAGTGCCCTTAGCGAGCAGTTCTTC. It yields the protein CASSALSEQFF. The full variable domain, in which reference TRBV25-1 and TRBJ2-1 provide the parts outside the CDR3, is EADIYQTPRYLVIGTGKKITLECSQTMGHDKMYWYQQDPGMELHLIHYSYGVNSTEKGDLSSESTVSRIRTEHFPLTLESARPSHTSQYLCASSALSEQFFGPGTRLTVL.

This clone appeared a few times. In DNA, the CDR3 is TGCAGCGTTGAACGGATGGTGAACACTGAAGCTTTCTTT. Protein: CSVERMVNTEAFF. V usage is TRBV29-1 and J usage is TRBJ1-1; D unresolved. The V gene's germline CDR1 is SQVTM and CDR2 ANQGSEA. V was trimmed by 2 bases and J by 0 bases, leaving 7 bases between them. The CDR3 length is 13 residues.